The 2 T cell receptor beta chains presented below share a single source sample, sequenced in a study of blood T cell repertoires in COVID-19. Generated by immunoSEQ multiplex PCR, the TCRdb table keeps only in-frame clones and is missing some. The sample includes about 140,000 clones, approximately 91% of them seen just once. The sample was peripheral blood. These receptor sequences come from a man aged 45-60 years with active or convalescent COVID-19.

V usage is TRBV30 and J usage is TRBJ1-1; a weak D match, TRBD1 (5 bases). V was clipped by 7 bases and J by 3 bases, with 18 bases between them. Germline CDR1 and CDR2: GTSNPN and SVGIG (reference sequence). The CDR3 totals 14 residues. The CDR3 bases are TGTGCCTCGGAGGGGTGGGATGAGGACACTGAAGCTTTCTTT. Translated: CASEGWDEDTEAFF.

This chain links TRBV15 with TRBJ2-3; 7 bases agree with TRBD1. V was pared by 0 bases and J by 1 base, with 13 bases of the junction left unmatched. Looked up from germline, CDR1 is LNHNV and CDR2 is YYDKDF (reference sequence). This CDR3 has 19 amino acids. The CDR3: CATSRDEGQRALRTDTQYF. The CDR3 bases are TGTGCCACCAGCAGAGATGAGGGACAGAGGGCCCTACGCACAGATACGCAGTATTTT.